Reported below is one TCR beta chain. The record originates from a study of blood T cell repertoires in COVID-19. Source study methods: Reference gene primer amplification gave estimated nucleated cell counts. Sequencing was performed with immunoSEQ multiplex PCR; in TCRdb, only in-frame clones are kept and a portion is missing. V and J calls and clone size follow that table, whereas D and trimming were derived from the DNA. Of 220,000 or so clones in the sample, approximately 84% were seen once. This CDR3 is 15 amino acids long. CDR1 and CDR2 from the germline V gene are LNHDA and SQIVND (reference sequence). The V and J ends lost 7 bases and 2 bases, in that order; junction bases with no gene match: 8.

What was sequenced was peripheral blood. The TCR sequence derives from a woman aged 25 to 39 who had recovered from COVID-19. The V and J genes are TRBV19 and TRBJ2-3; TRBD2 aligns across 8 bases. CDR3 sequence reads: CASTSSGRNTDTQYF. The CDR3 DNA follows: TGTGCCAGTACCTCTAGCGGGCGGAACACAGATACGCAGTATTTT.